This is a list of T cell receptor beta chains from one sample in a study of T cells in Graves' hyperthyroidism and ophthalmopathy. TCRdb itself ran the multiplex PCR reads through MiXCR, one entry per CDR3 protein. The sample yields 490,000 or so distinct CDR3 sequences, around 16% seen once. The sequenced sample consisted of blood. The receptors were sampled from a woman aged 30 to 39 with Graves' ophthalmopathy. Both conserved end residues are part of each CDR3. Fields, in order: V gene, clone size, D gene, J gene, CDR3 protein, CDR3 DNA. A D gene is named only where the DNA matches it firmly. Size values are once, few and many counts, or a class for expanded clones, and some rows have none.

V gene: TRBV24-1; clone size: few; D gene: TRBD2; J gene: TRBJ2-5; CDR3 protein: CATSDLWAGVETQYF; CDR3 DNA: TGTGCCACCAGTGATTTGTGGGCGGGAGTTGAGACCCAGTACTTC
V gene: TRBV5-4; clone size: few; D gene: TRBD1; J gene: TRBJ2-3; CDR3 protein: CASSLQGLHDTQYF; CDR3 DNA: TGTGCCAGCAGCTTACAGGGGTTACATGATACGCAGTATTTT
V gene: TRBV5-4; clone size: -; D gene: -; J gene: TRBJ2-5; CDR3 protein: CASSPPPMRDGVGETQYF; CDR3 DNA: TGTGCCAGCAGCCCCCCCCCGATGAGGGACGGGGTTGGAGAGACCCAGTACTTC
V gene: TRBV10-2; clone size: many; D gene: TRBD2; J gene: TRBJ2-3; CDR3 protein: CASSVLSGRAGDTQYF; CDR3 DNA: TGCGCCAGCTCCGTTTTGAGCGGGAGGGCCGGGGATACGCAGTATTTT
V gene: TRBV19; clone size: once; D gene: -; J gene: TRBJ2-2; CDR3 protein: CASSIPRTGELFF; CDR3 DNA: TGTGCCAGTAGTATTCCCCGCACCGGGGAGCTGTTTTTT
V gene: TRBV20-1; clone size: many; D gene: TRBD1; J gene: TRBJ1-6; CDR3 protein: CSATDRDYSPLHF; CDR3 DNA: TGCAGTGCCACGGACAGGGATTATTCACCCCTCCACTTT
V gene: TRBV28; clone size: -; D gene: -; J gene: TRBJ1-4; CDR3 protein: CATCLKGSLEKLFF; CDR3 DNA: TGTGCCACCTGTCTGAAGGGCTCTTTGGAAAAACTGTTTTTT
V gene: TRBV7-9; clone size: -; D gene: TRBD1; J gene: TRBJ2-7; CDR3 protein: CASSLDRWDREGYEQYF; CDR3 DNA: TGTGCCAGCAGCTTAGATAGGTGGGACAGGGAAGGCTACGAGCAGTACTTC
V gene: TRBV7-9; clone size: many; D gene: -; J gene: TRBJ2-1; CDR3 protein: CASSPSYNEQFF; CDR3 DNA: TGTGCCAGCAGCCCGTCCTACAATGAGCAGTTCTTC
V gene: TRBV3-1; clone size: few; D gene: -; J gene: TRBJ2-3; CDR3 protein: CASSQGQTTDTQYF; CDR3 DNA: TGTGCCAGCAGCCAAGGACAGACCACAGATACGCAGTATTTT
V gene: TRBV7-6; clone size: many; D gene: -; J gene: TRBJ2-7; CDR3 protein: CASSLGGGLLSGREQYF; CDR3 DNA: TGTGCCAGCAGCTTAGGGGGCGGACTACTCTCGGGGCGCGAGCAGTACTTC
V gene: TRBV6-1; clone size: -; D gene: TRBD2; J gene: TRBJ2-7; CDR3 protein: CASSPRTRDYEQYF; CDR3 DNA: TGTGCCAGCAGTCCCCGGACTAGGGACTACGAGCAGTACTTC
V gene: TRBV6-1; clone size: -; D gene: -; J gene: TRBJ1-1; CDR3 protein: CAVQLGEDTEAFF; CDR3 DNA: TGTGCCGTCCAACTCGGGGAGGACACTGAAGCTTTCTTT
V gene: TRBV4-3; clone size: many; D gene: TRBD2; J gene: TRBJ2-1; CDR3 protein: CASSQDPSGSYYNEQFF; CDR3 DNA: TGCGCCAGCAGCCAAGATCCAAGCGGGAGTTACTACAATGAGCAGTTCTTC
V gene: TRBV5-8; clone size: many; D gene: TRBD2; J gene: TRBJ2-1; CDR3 protein: CASSPLGRGEQFF; CDR3 DNA: TGTGCCAGCAGCCCCCTAGGGAGGGGTGAGCAGTTCTTC
V gene: TRBV20-1; clone size: few; D gene: -; J gene: TRBJ2-1; CDR3 protein: CSAEGLEGSYNEQFF; CDR3 DNA: TGCAGTGCAGAGGGTCTAGAAGGGTCCTACAATGAGCAGTTCTTC
V gene: TRBV5-1; clone size: once; D gene: TRBD2; J gene: TRBJ2-2; CDR3 protein: CASSLARTSGNTGELFF; CDR3 DNA: TGCGCCAGCAGCTTGGCCCGGACTAGCGGTAACACCGGGGAGCTGTTTTTT
V gene: TRBV7-2; clone size: few; D gene: -; J gene: TRBJ1-2; CDR3 protein: CASSSPLIYGYTF; CDR3 DNA: TGTGCCAGCAGCTCACCACTGATCTATGGCTACACCTTC
V gene: TRBV3-1; clone size: -; D gene: -; J gene: TRBJ2-7; CDR3 protein: CASSQVADFSYEQYF; CDR3 DNA: TGTGCCAGCAGCCAAGTAGCGGACTTCTCCTACGAGCAGTACTTC
V gene: TRBV7-3; clone size: few; D gene: -; J gene: TRBJ1-2; CDR3 protein: CASSPLGAVYGYTF; CDR3 DNA: TGTGCCAGCAGCCCCCTGGGGGCGGTTTATGGCTACACCTTC
V gene: TRBV20-1; clone size: many; D gene: TRBD2; J gene: TRBJ2-1; CDR3 protein: CSASLAGGPSEQFF; CDR3 DNA: TGCAGTGCTAGCCTAGCGGGAGGGCCGAGTGAGCAGTTCTTC
V gene: TRBV11-3; clone size: many; D gene: TRBD1; J gene: TRBJ2-3; CDR3 protein: CASSSNRGQRTDTQYF; CDR3 DNA: TGTGCCAGCAGCTCAAACAGGGGGCAAAGGACAGATACGCAGTATTTT
V gene: TRBV6-2/TRBV6-3; clone size: many; D gene: -; J gene: TRBJ2-1; CDR3 protein: CASSYYPGLHYNEQFF; CDR3 DNA: TGTGCCAGCAGTTATTACCCGGGACTCCACTACAATGAGCAGTTCTTC
V gene: TRBV7-9; clone size: many; D gene: TRBD1; J gene: TRBJ2-7; CDR3 protein: CASSRGQGVLFEQYF; CDR3 DNA: TGTGCCAGCAGCCGCGGACAGGGGGTTCTTTTCGAGCAGTACTTC
V gene: TRBV7-9; clone size: -; D gene: TRBD2; J gene: TRBJ2-7; CDR3 protein: CASSFPGLAGEPYEQYF; CDR3 DNA: TGTGCCAGCAGCTTTCCGGGACTAGCGGGAGAACCCTACGAGCAGTACTTC
V gene: TRBV11-3; clone size: -; D gene: TRBD2; J gene: TRBJ2-2; CDR3 protein: CASSLILGGVSGELFF; CDR3 DNA: TGTGCCAGCAGCTTAATTCTGGGAGGGGTCTCCGGGGAGCTGTTTTTT
V gene: TRBV6-5; clone size: many; D gene: TRBD2; J gene: TRBJ2-1; CDR3 protein: CASSYSTSGKEQFF; CDR3 DNA: TGTGCCAGCAGTTACTCAACTAGCGGAAAAGAGCAGTTCTTC
V gene: TRBV30; clone size: many; D gene: -; J gene: TRBJ1-1; CDR3 protein: CAWSVSGSLEAFF; CDR3 DNA: TGTGCCTGGAGTGTTTCAGGGTCTCTTGAAGCTTTCTTT
V gene: TRBV10-2; clone size: -; D gene: TRBD2; J gene: TRBJ2-5; CDR3 protein: CASTLIWREGVETQYF; CDR3 DNA: TGCGCCAGCACTCTTATCTGGCGGGAGGGTGTTGAGACCCAGTACTTC
V gene: TRBV6-5; clone size: -; D gene: -; J gene: TRBJ1-5; CDR3 protein: CASSYIARARGAQHF; CDR3 DNA: TGTGCCAGCAGTTACATTGCCAGGGCAAGAGGGGCCCAGCATTTT
V gene: TRBV6-2/TRBV6-3; clone size: -; D gene: -; J gene: TRBJ2-5; CDR3 protein: CASSYSPGQETQYF; CDR3 DNA: TGTGCCAGCAGTTACTCGCCGGGGCAAGAGACCCAGTACTTC
V gene: TRBV24-1; clone size: many; D gene: TRBD2; J gene: TRBJ2-1; CDR3 protein: CATSDPTSGDTTYNEQFF; CDR3 DNA: TGTGCCACCAGTGATCCTACTAGCGGGGATACTACCTACAATGAGCAGTTCTTC
V gene: TRBV28; clone size: many; D gene: TRBD1; J gene: TRBJ2-3; CDR3 protein: CASSSTGAGTDTQYF; CDR3 DNA: TGTGCCAGCAGTTCGACAGGGGCAGGTACAGATACGCAGTATTTT
V gene: TRBV9; clone size: -; D gene: TRBD1; J gene: TRBJ2-7; CDR3 protein: CASSVAGQGDYEQYF; CDR3 DNA: TGTGCCAGCAGCGTAGCGGGACAGGGAGACTACGAGCAGTACTTC
V gene: TRBV2; clone size: many; D gene: -; J gene: TRBJ1-1; CDR3 protein: CASRKWGGDTEAFF; CDR3 DNA: TGTGCCAGCAGGAAGTGGGGAGGGGACACTGAAGCTTTCTTT
V gene: TRBV7-2; clone size: many; D gene: TRBD1; J gene: TRBJ1-2; CDR3 protein: CASSSGTVPGGYTF; CDR3 DNA: TGTGCCAGCAGCTCTGGGACAGTTCCTGGTGGCTACACCTTC
V gene: TRBV6-2/TRBV6-3; clone size: -; D gene: TRBD1; J gene: TRBJ2-7; CDR3 protein: CASTQTPPNWTGVYEQYF; CDR3 DNA: TGTGCCAGCACCCAAACCCCCCCGAATTGGACAGGGGTTTACGAGCAGTACTTC
V gene: TRBV20-1; clone size: few; D gene: TRBD2; J gene: TRBJ2-7; CDR3 protein: CSASLTLAGGYEQYF; CDR3 DNA: TGCAGTGCTAGCCTAACCCTAGCGGGAGGCTACGAGCAGTACTTC
V gene: TRBV12-3/TRBV12-4; clone size: many; D gene: -; J gene: TRBJ1-4; CDR3 protein: CASSLPYNEKLFF; CDR3 DNA: TGTGCCAGCAGTTTGCCCTATAATGAAAAACTGTTTTTT
V gene: TRBV5-1; clone size: once; D gene: TRBD2; J gene: TRBJ2-5; CDR3 protein: CASSGGGAVETQYF; CDR3 DNA: TGTGCCAGCAGTGGCGGGGGGGCTGTTGAGACCCAGTACTTC
V gene: TRBV30; clone size: few; D gene: -; J gene: TRBJ2-5; CDR3 protein: CAWTPGQTARYF; CDR3 DNA: TGTGCCTGGACACCAGGACAGACTGCTCGGTACTTC
V gene: TRBV20-1; clone size: few; D gene: TRBD1; J gene: TRBJ1-5; CDR3 protein: CSANTGEDDQPQHF; CDR3 DNA: TGCAGTGCTAACACAGGGGAGGACGATCAGCCCCAGCATTTT
V gene: TRBV28; clone size: many; D gene: -; J gene: TRBJ2-7; CDR3 protein: CASSPGEVGYEQYF; CDR3 DNA: TGTGCCAGCAGTCCCGGAGAGGTTGGCTACGAGCAGTACTTC
V gene: TRBV5-8; clone size: many; D gene: -; J gene: TRBJ1-2; CDR3 protein: CASSLEGLGGYTF; CDR3 DNA: TGTGCCAGCAGCTTAGAAGGGCTGGGGGGCTACACCTTC
V gene: TRBV6-2/TRBV6-3; clone size: -; D gene: -; J gene: TRBJ2-5; CDR3 protein: CASGRLAAQETQYF; CDR3 DNA: TGTGCCAGCGGTCGGCTAGCAGCCCAAGAGACCCAGTACTTC
V gene: TRBV6-5; clone size: few; D gene: TRBD1; J gene: TRBJ1-6; CDR3 protein: CASSYSPTGYSPLHF; CDR3 DNA: TGTGCCAGCAGTTACTCACCGACAGGGTACTCACCCCTCCACTTT
V gene: TRBV4-3; clone size: -; D gene: TRBD2; J gene: TRBJ2-1; CDR3 protein: CASSLAGGSFEQFF; CDR3 DNA: TGCGCCAGCAGCCTAGCGGGAGGTTCATTCGAGCAGTTCTTC
V gene: TRBV7-9; clone size: -; D gene: TRBD2; J gene: TRBJ2-3; CDR3 protein: CASSFTSGTSTDTQYF; CDR3 DNA: TGTGCCAGCAGCTTTACTAGCGGTACTAGCACAGATACGCAGTATTTT
V gene: TRBV6-2/TRBV6-3; clone size: many; D gene: TRBD1; J gene: TRBJ2-2; CDR3 protein: CASSRQGTHTGELFF; CDR3 DNA: TGTGCCAGCAGTCGACAGGGGACGCACACCGGGGAGCTGTTTTTT
V gene: TRBV11-2; clone size: many; D gene: -; J gene: TRBJ1-6; CDR3 protein: CASSLGSTANSPLHF; CDR3 DNA: TGTGCCAGCAGCTTAGGGTCAACCGCTAATTCACCCCTCCACTTT